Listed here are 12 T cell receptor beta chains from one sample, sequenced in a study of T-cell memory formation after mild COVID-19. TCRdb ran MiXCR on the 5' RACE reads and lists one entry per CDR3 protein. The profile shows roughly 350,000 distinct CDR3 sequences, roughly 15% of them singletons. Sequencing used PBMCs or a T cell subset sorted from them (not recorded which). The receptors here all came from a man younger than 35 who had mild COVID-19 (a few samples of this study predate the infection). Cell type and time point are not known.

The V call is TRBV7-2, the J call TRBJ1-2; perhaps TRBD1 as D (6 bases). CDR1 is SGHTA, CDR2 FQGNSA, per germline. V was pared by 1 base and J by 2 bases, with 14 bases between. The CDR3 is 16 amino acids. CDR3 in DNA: TGTGCCAGCAGCTTAGGAGGAACAGGGAGGAACTATGGCTACACCTTC. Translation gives CASSLGGTGRNYGYTF. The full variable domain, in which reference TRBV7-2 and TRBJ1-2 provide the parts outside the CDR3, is GAGVSQSPSNKVTEKGKDVELRCDPISGHTALYWYRQSLGQGLEFLIYFQGNSAPDKSGLPSDRFSAERTGGSVSTLTIQRTQQEDSAVYLCASSLGGTGRNYGYTFGSGTRLTVV.

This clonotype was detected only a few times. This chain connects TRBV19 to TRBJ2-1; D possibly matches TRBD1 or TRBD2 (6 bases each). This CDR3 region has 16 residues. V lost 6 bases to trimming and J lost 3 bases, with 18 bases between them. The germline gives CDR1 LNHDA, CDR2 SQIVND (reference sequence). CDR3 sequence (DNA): TGTGCCAGTAGGAATCCGGGAGTCAGGGGCTACAATGAGCAGTTCTTC. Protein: CASRNPGVRGYNEQFF.

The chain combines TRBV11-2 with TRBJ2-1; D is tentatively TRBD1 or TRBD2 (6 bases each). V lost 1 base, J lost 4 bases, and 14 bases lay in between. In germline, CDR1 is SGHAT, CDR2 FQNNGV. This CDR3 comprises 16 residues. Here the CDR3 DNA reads TGTGCCAGCAGCTTAGGGTTGGGGGCGGGATACAATGAGCAGTTCTTC. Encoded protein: CASSLGLGAGYNEQFF.

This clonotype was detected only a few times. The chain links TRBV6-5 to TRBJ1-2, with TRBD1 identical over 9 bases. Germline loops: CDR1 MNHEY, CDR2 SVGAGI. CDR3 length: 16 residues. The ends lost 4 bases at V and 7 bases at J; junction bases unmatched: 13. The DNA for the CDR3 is TGTGCCAGCAGTTCTGGACAGGGGATTAGAGCGAGTGGCTACACCTTC. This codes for CASSSGQGIRASGYTF.

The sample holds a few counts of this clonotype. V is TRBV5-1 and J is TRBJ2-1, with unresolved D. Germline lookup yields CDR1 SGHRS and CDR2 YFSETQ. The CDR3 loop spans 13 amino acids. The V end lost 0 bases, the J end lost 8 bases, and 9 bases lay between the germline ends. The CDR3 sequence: CASSLGSRDEQFF. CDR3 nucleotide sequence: TGCGCCAGCAGCTTGGGGTCCCGGGATGAGCAGTTCTTC.

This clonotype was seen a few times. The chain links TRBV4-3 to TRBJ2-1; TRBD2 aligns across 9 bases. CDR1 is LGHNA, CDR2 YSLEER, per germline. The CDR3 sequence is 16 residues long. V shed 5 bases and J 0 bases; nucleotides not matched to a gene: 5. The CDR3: CASSYRAGGSYNEQFF. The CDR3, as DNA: TGCGCCAGCAGCTACCGAGCGGGGGGCTCCTACAATGAGCAGTTCTTC.

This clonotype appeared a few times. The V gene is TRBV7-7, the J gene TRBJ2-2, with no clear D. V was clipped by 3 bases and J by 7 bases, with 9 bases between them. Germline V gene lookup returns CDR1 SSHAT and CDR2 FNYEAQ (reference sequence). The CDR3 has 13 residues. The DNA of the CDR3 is TGTGCCAGCAGCTTTTTTGATGGCGGGGAGCTGTTTTTT. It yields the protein CASSFFDGGELFF.

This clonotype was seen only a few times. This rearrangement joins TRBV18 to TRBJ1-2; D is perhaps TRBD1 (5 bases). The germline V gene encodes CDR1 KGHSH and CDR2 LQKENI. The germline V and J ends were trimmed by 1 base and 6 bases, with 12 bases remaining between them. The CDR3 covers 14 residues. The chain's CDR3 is CASSPQQEVDGYTF. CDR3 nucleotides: TGTGCCAGCTCACCACAACAGGAAGTGGATGGCTACACCTTC.

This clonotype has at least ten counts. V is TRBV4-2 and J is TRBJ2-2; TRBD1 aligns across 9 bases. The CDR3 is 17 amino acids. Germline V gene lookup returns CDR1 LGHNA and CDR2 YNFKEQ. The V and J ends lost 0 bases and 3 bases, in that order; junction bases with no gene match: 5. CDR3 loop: CASSQDGGQGDTGELFF. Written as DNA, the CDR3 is TGTGCCAGCAGCCAAGATGGGGGACAGGGAGACACCGGGGAGCTGTTTTTT.

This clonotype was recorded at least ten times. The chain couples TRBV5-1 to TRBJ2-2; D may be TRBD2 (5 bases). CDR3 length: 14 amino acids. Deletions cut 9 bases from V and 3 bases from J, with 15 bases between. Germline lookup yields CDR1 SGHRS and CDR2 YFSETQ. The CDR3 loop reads CATSTSADTGELFF. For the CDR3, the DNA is TGCGCCACCTCTACTTCAGCGGACACCGGGGAGCTGTTTTTT. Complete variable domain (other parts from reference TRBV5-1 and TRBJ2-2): KAGVTQTPRYLIKTRGQQVTLSCSPISGHRSVSWYQQTPGQGLQFLFEYFSETQRNKGNFPGRFSGRQFSNSRSEMNVSTLELGDSALYLCATSTSADTGELFFGEGSRLTVL.

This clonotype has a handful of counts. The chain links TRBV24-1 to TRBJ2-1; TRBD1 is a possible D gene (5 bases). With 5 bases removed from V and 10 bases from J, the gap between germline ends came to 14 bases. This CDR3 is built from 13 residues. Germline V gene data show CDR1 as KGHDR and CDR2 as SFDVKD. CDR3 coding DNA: TGTGCCACCAGTGCTTCAGGGCGAGACGAGCAGTTCTTC. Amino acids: CATSASGRDEQFF.

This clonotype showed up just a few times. CDR3 bases: TGCAGTGCGGAACCGACAGGATCCAATTCACCCCTCCACTTT. It is translated as CSAEPTGSNSPLHF. The chain links TRBV20-1 to TRBJ1-6, with D possibly being TRBD1 (6 bases). V dropped 6 bases and J dropped 7 bases, with 16 bases sitting between them. The CDR3 extends over 14 amino acids. Germline V gene data show CDR1 as DFQATT and CDR2 as SNEGSKA (reference sequence).